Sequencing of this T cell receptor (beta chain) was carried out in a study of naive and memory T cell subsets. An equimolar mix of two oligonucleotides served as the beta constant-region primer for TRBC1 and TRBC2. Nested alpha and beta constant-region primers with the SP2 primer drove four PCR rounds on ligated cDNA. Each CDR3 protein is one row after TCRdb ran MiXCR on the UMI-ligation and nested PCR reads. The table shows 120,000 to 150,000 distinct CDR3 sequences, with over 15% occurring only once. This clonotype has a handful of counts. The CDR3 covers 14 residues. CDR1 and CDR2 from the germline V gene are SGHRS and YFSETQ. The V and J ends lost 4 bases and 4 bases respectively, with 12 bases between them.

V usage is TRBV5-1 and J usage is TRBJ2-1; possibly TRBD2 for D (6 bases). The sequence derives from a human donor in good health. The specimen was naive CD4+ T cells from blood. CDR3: CASSLDYTYNEQFF. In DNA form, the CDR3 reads TGCGCCAGCAGCCTGGACTACACATACAATGAGCAGTTCTTC.